This T cell receptor (beta chain) came from a study of vaccination effects on CD4 cells after COVID-19. Study-wide context: Peptides at about 10 ug/ml and IL-2 at 9.5 to 10 IU/ml were added to around 2 million PBMC per well.

The CDR3 totals 15 residues. The V end was cut by 5 bases, the J end by 0 bases, with 11 bases between. The germline V gene has CDR1 MNHNY and CDR2 SVGAGI (reference sequence). This table comes from immunoSEQ multiplex PCR, and its TCRdb copy is limited to in-frame clones, with some not included. Here the sample spans around 40,000 clones, about 65% being singletons. Details on this clone: Its target is unknown.

Cells that had been cultured for 10 days were the source of isolated CD4+ T cells. The V and J genes are TRBV6-6 and TRBJ2-1; D may be TRBD1 (6 bases). The material sequenced was CD4+ T cells from PBMCs cultured without peptide, taken before COVID-19 vaccination. This TCR was recovered from a human donor who received a COVID-19 vaccine. This CDR3 is CASSVQGGSYNEQFF. The CDR3 DNA is TGTGCCAGCAGTGTACAGGGTGGCTCCTACAATGAGCAGTTCTTC.